Listed here is a single T cell receptor beta chain. Germline values: CDR1 GTSNPN, CDR2 SVGIG (reference sequence). Trimming stripped 0 bases from V and 3 bases from J, with 3 bases between. This CDR3 spans 11 amino acids. This specimen belongs to a study of cytomegalovirus exposure and HLA in healthy donors. In the PCR, 60 Vbeta and 13 Jbeta primers were used. Method: immunoSEQ multiplex PCR; TCRdb's copy keeps in-frame clones and lacks some. This sample lists 60,000 to 65,000 clones; its ten largest clones have more than 5%. The V and J genes are TRBV30 and TRBJ2-7; D is ambiguous. The sequenced sample was PBMCs. The source is a man between 25 and 39 years old in good health and CMV-seropositive. CDR3 DNA sequence: TGTGCCTGGAGTGTCAGCTACGAGCAGTACTTC. Translation: CAWSVSYEQYF.